This T cell receptor (beta chain) was sequenced during a study of Ad26.COV2.S vaccination and SARS-CoV-2 variants. Findings and caveats of the study: Reported post-vaccination CD8+ and CD4+ T cell responses to spike showed substantial breadth.

Clones were sequenced by immunoSEQ multiplex PCR, and TCRdb holds only the in-frame ones, with some missing. The sample has 300,000 to 400,000 clones; 80% to 90% are singletons. In regard to this clone: Its antigen is unidentified.

This sample's treatment: around 19 received Ad26.COV2.S at low or high dose, single or two shots; several received placebo; per-sample allocation not given. The investigators took samples on day 63 after the first vaccine or placebo injection. This sequence was found in a person aged 18-65 years who received the Ad26.COV2.S COVID-19 vaccine or a placebo. The sequencing used peripheral blood, collected in a trial of Ad26.COV2.S vaccine versus placebo.

This chain's CDR3 is CASRKTANYGYTF. In DNA, the CDR3 is TGTGCCAGCCGAAAAACAGCTAACTATGGCTACACCTTC. V gene TRBV6-5 combines with J gene TRBJ1-2; D is unresolved. Germline V gives CDR1 MNHEY, CDR2 SVGAGI. The CDR3 contains 13 residues. Trimming took 8 bases from V and 0 from J, leaving 10 bases between them.